Sequencing of this T cell receptor (beta chain) was carried out in a study of blood T cell repertoires in COVID-19. Across the whole study: Donors in the United States, Italy and Spain gave samples during acute or convalescent COVID-19. PBMCs, B-cell-depleted T cells, or T cells were the source of the cDNA or gDNA that made up the material.

Germline V gene lookup returns CDR1 SGHDT and CDR2 YYEEEE. The CDR3 has 15 residues. V lost 4 bases and J 1 base, leaving 14 bases between the germline ends. The table came from immunoSEQ multiplex PCR; TCRdb's copy has only in-frame clones and leaves some out. This sample has 110,000 to 150,000 clones, with roughly 90% found just once. V is TRBV5-6 and J is TRBJ2-5; possible D gene TRBD2, 7 bases. The TCR sequence derives from a man in his forties or fifties who had recovered from COVID-19. The sequenced material came from PBMCs or T cells enriched from blood (not recorded which). The DNA for the CDR3 is TGTGCCAGCAGCCTAGTCGGGGGGCTCCAAGAGACCCAGTACTTC. Translated, it gives CASSLVGGLQETQYF.